This TCR beta chain was found in a study of molecular identifiers for immune sequencing clone quantification. As previously described, bulk TCR libraries were made using listed TCR primers. TCRdb re-analysed the PCR reads in MiXCR, keeping a single row per CDR3 protein. The sample gives under 650,000 distinct CDR3 sequences, just under 20% of which show up once; roughly 0.85% is in the top ten. Sorting was used to obtain naive CD8 T cells (CD8+CD4-CCR7+CD45RA+). The CDR3 spans 13 residues. The germline V gene has CDR1 LNHDA and CDR2 SQIVND (reference sequence). Trimming took 6 bases from V and 6 from J, leaving 14 bases between them.

The sample consisted of naive CD8+ T cells from blood, with Jurkat cell RNA spiked in. This sample's subset: FACS-sorted CD8+CD4-CCR7+CD45RA+ naive T cells. The V gene is TRBV19, the J gene TRBJ1-1, with a tentative D call TRBD1 (5 bases). The sequence derives from a human donor in good health. Some libraries in this study had Jurkat cell RNA spiked in. The CDR3 DNA reads TGTGCCAGTAGGGACACCTTGGGTCCTGAAGCTTTCTTT. Protein: CASRDTLGPEAFF.